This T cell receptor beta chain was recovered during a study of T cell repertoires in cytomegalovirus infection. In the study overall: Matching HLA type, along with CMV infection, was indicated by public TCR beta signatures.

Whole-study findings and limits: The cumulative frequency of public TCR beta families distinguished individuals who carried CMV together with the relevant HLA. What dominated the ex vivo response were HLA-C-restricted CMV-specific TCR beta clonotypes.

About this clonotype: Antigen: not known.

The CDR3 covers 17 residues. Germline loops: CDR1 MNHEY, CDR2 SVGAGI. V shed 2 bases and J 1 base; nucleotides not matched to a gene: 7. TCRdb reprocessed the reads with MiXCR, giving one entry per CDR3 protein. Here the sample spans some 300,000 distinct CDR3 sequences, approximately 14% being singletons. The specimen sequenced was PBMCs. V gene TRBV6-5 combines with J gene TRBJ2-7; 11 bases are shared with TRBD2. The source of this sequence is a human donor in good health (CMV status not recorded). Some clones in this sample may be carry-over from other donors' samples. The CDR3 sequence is CASSYQSGTSGSYEQYF. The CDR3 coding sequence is TGTGCCAGCAGTTACCAATCCGGGACTAGCGGTTCCTACGAGCAGTACTTC.